What follows are 29 T cell receptor beta chains derived from one specimen sequenced in a study of CD8+CD57+ T cells in acquired aplastic anemia (dated by TCRdb to the late 2010s). The instrument was an Illumina HiSeq 2000. Profiling of TCR beta VDJ combinations and CDR3 sequences used genomic DNA as the template. TCRdb handled the public reads itself, with Q25 trimming in fastp and clone calling in MiXCR, and kept productive beta chains. Rows are combined by CDR3 protein, so each entry shows the most common genes and DNA. In all, the sample holds hundreds of thousands of distinct CDR3 sequences, and less than 35% of those were seen once. The ten largest clones take up 0.8% to 0.85% of the sample. The patients picked for sequencing were ones in whom flow cytometry had shown an expansion of CD8+CD57+ cells. Sequencing was carried out using sorted CD4+, CD8+, or CD8+CD57+ T cells (not recorded which) from PBMCs. Receptors originate from a human donor with aplastic anemia.

The chain is built from TRBV6-1 and TRBJ1-4; 9 bases fit TRBD1. CDR1 and CDR2 (germline): MNHNS, SASEGT. V lost 4 bases, J lost 8 bases, and 8 bases stayed unmatched. CDR3 size: 15 residues. CDR3 residues: CASSATGQGREKLFF. CDR3 sequence (DNA): TGTGCCAGCAGTGCCACGGGACAGGGACGAGAAAAACTGTTTTTT.

Only a few counts were recorded for this clonotype. The chain is built from TRBV7-3 and TRBJ1-1, with TRBD1 matching 9 bases. Per germline, CDR1 SGHTA and CDR2 FQGTGA. V was pared by 5 bases and J by 3 bases, with 7 bases of the junction left unmatched. The CDR3 consists of 15 residues. CDR3 DNA sequence: TGTGCCAGCAGCCCGGACAGGGGTCGGTACACTGAAGCTTTCTTT. It specifies CASSPDRGRYTEAFF.

On this clonotype itself: Given a much more abundant clone one base away, this may be a read error. This sequence joins TRBV5-8 and TRBJ1-6; perhaps TRBD1 as D (5 bases). The CDR3 spans 14 residues. CDR1 and CDR2 (germline): SGHTS, YDEGEE. Here the CDR3 DNA reads TGTGCCAGCAGCTGGGGACTGAAAAATTCACCCCTCCGCTTT. Translation gives CASSWGLKNSPLRF.

The chain combines TRBV6-1 with TRBJ2-1; TRBD1 is a possible D gene (5 bases). This CDR3 is built from 12 residues. V was shortened by 4 bases and J by 6 bases, with 7 bases between the two germline ends. Germline values: CDR1 MNHNS, CDR2 SASEGT. CDR3 bases: TGTGCCAGCAGTGGACAGACCAATGAGCAGTTCTTC. It translates to CASSGQTNEQFF.

This clonotype was picked up a small number of times. A much bigger clone sits one base away, suggesting this may be a read error. This chain connects TRBV19 to TRBJ2-7, with D unclear. This CDR3 comprises 14 residues. In germline, CDR1 is LNHDA, CDR2 SQIVND (reference sequence). Trimming took 5 bases from V and 3 from J, leaving 14 bases between them. The CDR3 sequence: CASSLGDRSYEQYF. Written as DNA, the CDR3 is TGTGCCAGTAGTCTTGGAGACCGTAGCTACGAGCAGTACTTC.

The rearrangement uses TRBV19 and TRBJ2-1; D ambiguous. CDR3 length: 14 residues. V shed 3 bases and J shed 3 bases, with 9 bases lying between them. From germline, CDR1 is LNHDA and CDR2 SQIVND (reference sequence). CDR3 protein: CASSIVQDYNEQFF. In nucleotides, the CDR3 is TGTGCCAGTAGTATCGTTCAGGACTACAATGAGCAGTTCTTC.

J is TRBJ2-7 and V is TRBV27; D gene uncertain. The CDR3 spans 13 residues. Germline lookup yields CDR1 MNHEY and CDR2 SMNVEV (reference sequence). Trimming removed 3 bases at V and 7 bases at J, with 13 bases between. CDR3 residues: CASSFGSPNEQYF. The CDR3 DNA follows: TGTGCCAGCAGTTTCGGCAGTCCCAATGAGCAGTACTTC.

The genes are TRBV25-1 and TRBJ1-6; TRBD1 matches 7 bases. Germline V lookup: CDR1 MGHDK, CDR2 SYGVNS. Trimming at V came to 6 bases and at J to 7 bases, leaving 6 bases not matched to a gene. This CDR3 contains 14 residues. This CDR3 is CASRSTGANSPLHF. The DNA of the CDR3 is TGTGCCAGCAGGTCAACAGGGGCAAATTCACCCCTCCACTTT.

The sample holds many counts of this clonotype. V is TRBV9 and J is TRBJ1-1; no clear D gene. V lost 2 bases, J lost 3 bases, and 8 bases lay in between. Germline assignment: CDR1 SGDLS and CDR2 YYNGEE. CDR3 length equals 13 residues. CDR3 sequence (DNA): TGTGCCAGCAGCGTGTGGAGGGACACTGAAGCTTTCTTT. It specifies CASSVWRDTEAFF.

This clonotype occurred once. The chain uses TRBV13 and TRBJ1-1, with D unresolved. Trimming stripped 0 bases from V and 0 bases from J, with 17 bases between. Germline-derived CDR1 and CDR2 are PRHDT and FYEKMQ (reference sequence). This CDR3 has 18 amino acids. The chain's CDR3 is CASSLGRTRPTMNTEAFF. CDR3 nucleotides: TGTGCCAGCAGCTTAGGCCGAACGAGGCCGACAATGAACACTGAAGCTTTCTTT.

The chain links TRBV4-1 to TRBJ2-1; TRBD1 matches at 8 bases. The J segment lost 5 bases and the V segment lost 5 bases, leaving 14 bases of the junction unmatched. Looked up from germline, CDR1 is MGHRA and CDR2 is YSYEKL. The CDR3 length is 17 residues. CDR3 in amino acids: CASSFGTGQTKNNEQFF. CDR3 in DNA: TGCGCCAGCAGCTTCGGGACAGGCCAAACCAAAAACAATGAGCAGTTCTTC.

The chain uses TRBV25-1 and TRBJ2-1; TRBD2 agrees at 13 bases. Germline lookup yields CDR1 MGHDK and CDR2 SYGVNS. The V and J ends lost 6 bases and 8 bases, in that order; junction bases with no gene match: 13. The CDR3 runs 17 residues. The CDR3 DNA reads as TGTGCCAGCAGCGGACCAACCGGGACTAGCGGGAATTATGAGCAGTTCTTC. As protein: CASSGPTGTSGNYEQFF.

In this sample, this clonotype turned up a few times. This sequence joins TRBV19 and TRBJ2-3, with 11 bases that match TRBD2. Germline values: CDR1 LNHDA, CDR2 SQIVND (reference sequence). CDR3 length: 16 residues. J lost 2 bases, V lost 5 bases, and 6 bases had no gene match. The CDR3 DNA follows: TGTGCCAGTAGTCTGCTAGCGGGGGGCTCCACAGATACGCAGTATTTT. As protein: CASSLLAGGSTDTQYF.

V gene TRBV29-1 combines with J gene TRBJ1-2; 9 nucleotides align to TRBD1. The trim removed 6 bases at V and 6 bases at J, leaving 5 bases unmatched. Per the germline V gene, CDR1 is SQVTM and CDR2 is ANQGSEA. This CDR3 spans 12 amino acids. This CDR3 is CSVDRGINGYTF. For the CDR3, the DNA is TGCAGCGTAGACAGGGGGATAAATGGCTACACCTTC.

This clonotype showed up many times. The chain has TRBV6-1 and TRBJ1-2; the match to TRBD1 covers 7 bases. There are 16 residues in the CDR3. V lost 9 bases and J lost 0; bases outside the gene matches: 13. Germline V CDR1 and CDR2: MNHNS, SASEGT. This chain's CDR3 is CASRGGRADSNYGYTF. CDR3 bases: TGTGCCAGTCGAGGGGGCAGAGCGGATTCTAACTATGGCTACACCTTC.

The chain employs TRBV20-1 and TRBJ1-4, with D possibly matching TRBD1 (5 bases). The CDR3 runs 15 residues. The V gene lost 0 bases and the J gene lost 6 bases, with 14 bases spanning the gap. Germline V gives CDR1 DFQATT, CDR2 SNEGSKA (reference sequence). CDR3 in DNA: TGCAGTGCTAGAGATGATTCCCGGGACTATGAAAAACTGTTTTTT. Its translation: CSARDDSRDYEKLFF.

This clonotype was picked up a small number of times. V gene TRBV7-6 combines with J gene TRBJ2-5; TRBD2 matches 12 bases. Germline V gene lookup returns CDR1 SGHVS and CDR2 FNYEAQ. The trim removed 4 bases at V and 5 bases at J, leaving 8 bases unmatched. The CDR3 covers 16 residues. CDR3 protein: CASSSRTSGAVETQYF. The CDR3 DNA follows: TGTGCCAGCAGCTCGAGGACTAGCGGGGCTGTGGAGACCCAGTACTTC.

The chain is built from TRBV20-1 and TRBJ2-3; D is uncertain. Germline V CDR1 and CDR2: DFQATT, SNEGSKA (reference sequence). V was shortened by 3 bases and J by 4 bases, with 8 bases between the two germline ends. This CDR3 is 12 amino acids long. DNA of the CDR3: TGCAGTGCTAGGTCTGAGGCAGATACGCAGTATTTT. Translating it yields CSARSEADTQYF.

This clonotype has only a few counts. This chain connects TRBV6-2 or TRBV6-3 to TRBJ1-2, with 10 bases matching TRBD1. V shed 5 bases, J shed 1 base, and the junction held 7 bases outside the gene matches. Per the germline V gene, CDR1 is MNHEY and CDR2 is SVGEGT. The CDR3 is 16 residues long. The CDR3 protein is CASSHHRDRGNYGYTF. CDR3 bases: TGTGCCAGCAGTCATCACCGGGACAGGGGTAACTATGGCTACACCTTC.

The chain couples TRBV20-1 to TRBJ1-1; the D gene is possibly TRBD1 (6 bases). The CDR3 is made up of 12 amino acids. Germline V CDR1 and CDR2: DFQATT, SNEGSKA (reference sequence). Trimming took off 7 bases at V and 5 bases at J, with 14 bases between the two ends. The CDR3 region has the DNA TGCAGTGTGGGGGGCCGGGGGACTGAAGCTTTCTTT. This sequence encodes CSVGGRGTEAFF.

CDR3 residues: CASSSLKEGYTF. The CDR3 coding sequence is TGCGCCAGCAGCTCGTTAAAAGAAGGCTACACCTTC. V usage is TRBV5-1 and J usage is TRBJ1-2; D gene ambiguous. CDR3 length: 12 residues. Germline V gene lookup returns CDR1 SGHRS and CDR2 YFSETQ. V was pared by 3 bases and J by 8 bases, with 11 bases between.

The chain couples TRBV12-3 or TRBV12-4 to TRBJ2-7; tentatively, D is TRBD1 or TRBD2 (5 bases each). V lost 3 bases and J lost 2, with 11 bases in between. CDR3 size: 14 residues. For the CDR3, the DNA is TGTGCCAGCAGTTTCGGGGCTGGTGCCTACGAGCAGTACTTC. It encodes CASSFGAGAYEQYF.

The rearrangement links TRBV7-6 to TRBJ2-1, with D unresolved. The CDR3 has 13 residues. The V and J ends lost 4 bases and 5 bases respectively, with 9 bases between them. Germline-derived CDR1 and CDR2 are SGHVS and FNYEAQ. CDR3 loop: CASSYSSHNEQFF. In DNA form, the CDR3 reads TGTGCCAGCAGCTACAGTTCCCACAATGAGCAGTTCTTC. Drawing the rest from reference TRBV7-6 and TRBJ2-1, the complete variable domain is GAGVSQSPRYKVTKRGQDVALRCDPISGHVSLYWYRQALGQGPEFLTYFNYEAQQDKSGLPNDRFSAERPEGSISTLTIQRTEQRDSAMYRCASSYSSHNEQFFGPGTRLTVL.

In this sample, this clonotype turned up many times. V and J are TRBV29-1 and TRBJ2-2; the D gene is possibly TRBD1 (6 bases). Trimming took off 4 bases at V and 8 bases at J, with 8 bases between the two ends. CDR3 size: 11 residues. Germline lookup yields CDR1 SQVTM and CDR2 ANQGSEA. This CDR3 is CSVGGPGELFF. In nucleotides, the CDR3 is TGCAGCGTTGGGGGGCCAGGGGAGCTGTTTTTT.

This clonotype was observed many times. The rearrangement links TRBV11-2 to TRBJ2-3; a possible D gene is TRBD2 (7 bases). Germline CDR1 SGHAT, CDR2 FQNNGV. V lost 4 bases and J 2 bases, leaving 19 bases between the germline ends. CDR3 length equals 17 residues. The CDR3 DNA follows: TGTGCCAGCAGCTACCCTACACCGCGGGGGCCCACAGATACGCAGTATTTT. It translates to CASSYPTPRGPTDTQYF.

The sample holds one count of this clonotype. One base away lies a much larger clone, so this may be a sequencing read error. This chain joins TRBV9 and TRBJ1-5, with TRBD1 identical over 7 bases. The germline V gene encodes CDR1 SGDLS and CDR2 YYNGEE. This CDR3 region has 14 residues. In nucleotides, the CDR3 is TGTGCCGGCAGCGCCCGACAGGGTGGTCAGCCCCAGCATTTT. It codes for CAGSARQGGQPQHF.

This clonotype was seen at least ten times. The rearrangement uses TRBV5-1 and TRBJ1-2; D is undetermined. The CDR3 is 13 residues long. Trimming removed 1 base at V and 0 bases at J, with 4 bases between. The germline CDR1 and CDR2 sequences are SGHRS and YFSETQ. The CDR3 is CASSLYANYGYTF. Here the CDR3 DNA reads TGCGCCAGCAGCTTGTATGCTAACTATGGCTACACCTTC.

The rearrangement joins TRBV5-1 to TRBJ2-7, with D possibly matching TRBD1 (5 bases). With 0 bases removed from V and 2 bases from J, the gap between germline ends came to 18 bases. CDR1 and CDR2 (germline): SGHRS, YFSETQ. CDR3 length: 17 residues. CDR3 protein: CASSLAWQGGMTYEQYF. Here the CDR3 DNA reads TGCGCCAGCAGCTTGGCCTGGCAGGGCGGAATGACCTACGAGCAGTACTTC.

This clonotype was observed a few times. This sequence joins TRBV10-1 and TRBJ2-2; 9 bases match TRBD2. This CDR3 is built from 15 residues. The V gene's germline CDR1 is WNHNN and CDR2 SYGVQD (reference sequence). Trimming at V came to 3 bases and at J to 6 bases, leaving 5 bases not matched to a gene. The CDR3 reads CASSDSSGMPGELFF. In DNA form, the CDR3 reads TGCGCCAGCAGTGATTCTAGCGGGATGCCCGGGGAGCTGTTTTTT.